Each of the 21 T cell receptor beta chains below was sequenced from the same sample in a study of cytomegalovirus exposure and HLA in healthy donors. The PCR was carried out with 60 Vbeta primers and 13 Jbeta primers. TCRdb's copy holds only in-frame clones and misses some; the assay was immunoSEQ multiplex PCR. The repertoire holds approximately 100,000 clones, approximately 64% seen once, with 3.2% in the top ten. Sequencing was carried out using PBMCs. The origin of the receptors is a man in his 60s in good health and CMV-seronegative.

CDR3 sequence (DNA): TGTGCCACCAGCAGAGTGGGAGTGGAGACCCAGTACTTC. This gives the protein CATSRVGVETQYF. This chain joins TRBV15 and TRBJ2-5, with D possibly matching TRBD2 (5 bases). CDR3 length: 13 residues. Germline CDR1 reads LNHNV; CDR2 reads YYDKDF (reference sequence). The ends were cut back, 1 base at V and 5 bases at J, with 8 bases in the middle.

The chain combines TRBV27 with TRBJ2-7; 10 bases map to TRBD2. This CDR3 comprises 17 residues. The junction had 15 bases not matched to a gene; V was cut back by 7 bases and J by 3 bases. Per germline, CDR1 MNHEY and CDR2 SMNVEV (reference sequence). In DNA form, the CDR3 reads TGTGCCAGCACGAGGAAAAGCGGGGGGGCGTTCTTCTACGAGCAGTACTTC. Its translation is CASTRKSGGAFFYEQYF.

The chain has TRBV6-1 and TRBJ1-2; no definite D call. V was clipped by 1 base and J by 4 bases, with 10 bases between them. Germline CDR1 is MNHNS and CDR2 is SASEGT. This CDR3 has 14 residues. The CDR3 DNA reads as TGTGCCAGCAGTGAAGAGCAACAGAGCTATGGCTACACCTTC. Its protein product is CASSEEQQSYGYTF.

This clone occurred once. The chain couples TRBV5-1 to TRBJ2-3; 7 bases map to TRBD1. V shed 2 bases and J 2 bases; nucleotides not matched to a gene: 5. CDR1 SGHRS and CDR2 YFSETQ come from the germline V gene. This CDR3 spans 15 amino acids. As DNA, the CDR3 is TGCGCCAGCAGCTTTACGAGGGGGCACACAGATACGCAGTATTTT. Encoded protein: CASSFTRGHTDTQYF.

This clone came up once. The chain carries TRBV5-1 and TRBJ1-1; 9 nucleotides agree with TRBD1. The germline CDR1 and CDR2 sequences are SGHRS and YFSETQ. The CDR3 is 14 residues long. V lost 2 bases and J lost 7; bases outside the gene matches: 6. CDR3 sequence reads: CASSFRTGDIEAFF. CDR3 sequence (DNA): TGCGCCAGCAGCTTTAGGACAGGGGATATTGAAGCTTTCTTT.

The chain is built from TRBV7-9 and TRBJ2-1; D is unresolved. CDR1 and CDR2 from the germline V gene are SEHNR and FQNEAQ (reference sequence). The ends were cut back, 3 bases at V and 9 bases at J, with 9 bases in the middle. The CDR3 extends over 12 amino acids. This CDR3 is CASSLSFGEQFF. For the CDR3, the DNA is TGTGCCAGCAGCTTGAGCTTCGGTGAGCAGTTCTTC.

The table lists this clone with a few counts. This chain uses TRBV6-1 with TRBJ2-3, with D perhaps matching TRBD1 (5 bases). Looked up from germline, CDR1 is MNHNS and CDR2 is SASEGT. This CDR3 is built from 13 residues. With 5 bases removed from V and 8 bases from J, the gap between germline ends came to 14 bases. CDR3: CASSSRVQGTQYF. CDR3 DNA: TGTGCCAGCAGTTCCAGGGTTCAGGGTACGCAGTATTTT.

The chain employs TRBV6-6 and TRBJ1-2; D unresolved. The CDR3 totals 13 residues. Germline V gene data show CDR1 as MNHNY and CDR2 as SVGAGI (reference sequence). Between the trimmed V and J ends, which lost 7 bases and 6 bases, there was a span of 15 bases. The CDR3 bases are TGTGCCAGCACTTTACTTCCGGTTAATGGCTACACCTTC. Protein: CASTLLPVNGYTF.

This clone was picked up a small number of times. The chain is built from TRBV6-6 and TRBJ2-5, with 8 bases that match TRBD2. The CDR3 is made up of 14 amino acids. The germline gives CDR1 MNHNY, CDR2 SVGAGI (reference sequence). After removal of 1 base from V and 4 bases from J, the junction contained 2 bases not matched to a gene. Here the CDR3 reads CASSYYAGGETQYF. CDR3 nucleotide sequence: TGTGCCAGCAGTTACTACGCGGGAGGAGAGACCCAGTACTTC.

The CDR3 coding sequence is TGTGCCAGCAGCCGACTAGCGGGGGGACCAGATACGCAGTATTTT. Its protein product is CASSRLAGGPDTQYF. The chain recombines TRBV7-9 with TRBJ2-3; TRBD2 agrees at 13 bases. V was clipped by 5 bases and J by 4 bases; unmatched bases: 3. This CDR3 comprises 15 residues. Germline assignment: CDR1 SEHNR and CDR2 FQNEAQ (reference sequence). Full variable domain (rest looked up from reference TRBV7-9 and TRBJ2-3): DTGVSQNPRHKITKRGQNVTFRCDPISEHNRLYWYRQTLGQGPEFLTYFQNEAQLEKSRLLSDRFSAERPKGSFSTLEIQRTEQGDSAMYLCASSRLAGGPDTQYFGPGTRLTVL.

V gene TRBV5-1 combines with J gene TRBJ2-7; TRBD2 might be the D (5 bases). The CDR3 contains 15 residues. V was cut by 4 bases and J by 0 bases, with 14 bases left in between. Germline assignment: CDR1 SGHRS and CDR2 YFSETQ. CDR3 DNA sequence: TGCGCCAGCAGCCCCGAGGGCGATTCCTCCTACGAGCAGTACTTC. Translated: CASSPEGDSSYEQYF.

This clone was seen a handful of times. The chain combines TRBV19 with TRBJ2-7; 8 nucleotides agree with TRBD1. Per germline, CDR1 LNHDA and CDR2 SQIVND (reference sequence). This CDR3 region has 14 residues. The junction had 10 bases not matched to a gene; V was cut back by 3 bases and J by 9 bases. The CDR3 nucleotides are TGTGCCAGTAGTATGGCCTCAGGACAGGGAGGGCAGTACTTC. Its protein is CASSMASGQGGQYF.

The chain employs TRBV29-1 and TRBJ2-5; a possible D gene is TRBD1 (5 bases). Germline lookup yields CDR1 SQVTM and CDR2 ANQGSEA. V was shortened by 3 bases and J by 2 bases, with 10 bases between the two germline ends. CDR3 size: 13 residues. CDR3 sequence (DNA): TGCAGCGTTGATGGGCGGACACAAGAGACCCAGTACTTC. Its protein product is CSVDGRTQETQYF.

This clone appeared a single time. This chain uses TRBV2 with TRBJ2-5; the match to TRBD1 covers 11 bases. CDR3 length: 14 residues. In germline, CDR1 is SNHLY, CDR2 FYNNEI. V shed 6 bases, J shed 5 bases, and the junction held 5 bases outside the gene matches. The CDR3 sequence is CASSHRDRGETQYF. The CDR3 bases are TGTGCCAGCAGCCACCGGGACAGGGGGGAGACCCAGTACTTC. The variable domain in full, completed from reference TRBV2 and TRBJ2-5, reads EPEVTQTPSHQVTQMGQEVILRCVPISNHLYFYWYRQILGQKVEFLVSFYNNEISEKSEIFDDQFSVERPDGSNFTLKIRSTKLEDSAMYFCASSHRDRGETQYFGPGTRLLVL.

The chain couples TRBV29-1 to TRBJ2-3; 11 bases fit TRBD2. CDR3 length: 15 amino acids. Germline V gene sequence: CDR1 SQVTM, CDR2 ANQGSEA. V shed 3 bases, J shed 3 bases, and the junction held 5 bases outside the gene matches. The CDR3 reads CSVDSGGAGTDTQYF. As DNA, the CDR3 is TGCAGCGTTGATAGCGGGGGGGCAGGGACAGATACGCAGTATTTT.

This chain links TRBV4-1 with TRBJ2-5; TRBD2 matches at 14 bases. The CDR3 totals 19 residues. Per the germline V gene, CDR1 is MGHRA and CDR2 is YSYEKL. Unmatched junction bases numbered 7, after V lost 0 bases and J lost 1 base. The CDR3 sequence is CASSQEGLAGGGSQETQYF. CDR3 sequence (DNA): TGCGCCAGCAGCCAAGAAGGACTAGCGGGAGGTGGTAGCCAAGAGACCCAGTACTTC.

The chain uses TRBV6-5 and TRBJ1-1; D gene unclear. Trimming cost V 4 bases and J 1 base, with 10 bases left between them. Germline V lookup: CDR1 MNHEY, CDR2 SVGAGI. CDR3 length equals 14 residues. The CDR3 region is CASSSREGNTEAFF. The DNA of the CDR3 is TGTGCCAGCAGTTCGCGGGAGGGGAACACTGAAGCTTTCTTT.

The rearrangement uses TRBV27 and TRBJ2-1, with 7 bases fitting TRBD1. In germline, CDR1 is MNHEY, CDR2 SMNVEV (reference sequence). J gave up 12 bases and V 5 bases, and 10 bases lay outside the gene matches. The CDR3 has 13 amino acids. CDR3 amino acids: CASSADRFRGQFF. The CDR3 DNA is TGTGCCAGCAGTGCGGACAGGTTTCGGGGGCAGTTCTTC.

This clone was counted only a few times. V is TRBV29-1 and J is TRBJ1-1; 8 bases line up with TRBD1. Germline CDR1 and CDR2: SQVTM and ANQGSEA. V gave up 7 bases and J gave up 1 base; unmatched junction bases: 5. This CDR3 contains 13 residues. As DNA, the CDR3 is TGCAGCGGCCTACAGGGGGGGAACACTGAAGCTTTCTTT. Translating it yields CSGLQGGNTEAFF. The variable domain in full, completed from reference TRBV29-1 and TRBJ1-1, reads SAVISQKPSRDICQRGTSLTIQCQVDSQVTMMFWYRQQPGQSLTLIATANQGSEATYESGFVIDKFPISRPNLTFSTLTVSNMSPEDSSIYLCSGLQGGNTEAFFGQGTRLTVV.

This clone was observed a handful of times. The chain links TRBV5-1 to TRBJ1-4; D unclear. The V and J ends lost 0 bases and 11 bases respectively, with 11 bases between them. Germline V gives CDR1 SGHRS, CDR2 YFSETQ. The CDR3 extends over 13 amino acids. The CDR3 bases are TGCGCCAGCAGCTTGGGAGAGAGGGAGAAACTGTTTTTT. Its protein product is CASSLGEREKLFF.

This clone was counted only a few times. This sequence joins TRBV6-5 and TRBJ2-7; TRBD1 matches at 10 bases. Germline CDR1 reads MNHEY; CDR2 reads SVGAGI. This CDR3 comprises 15 residues. Losses at the gene ends were 6 bases for V and 3 bases for J; bases not matched to a gene: 8. Written as DNA, the CDR3 is TGTGCCAGCAGCGTCACCGGGACAGGGGTCTACGAGCAGTACTTC. This encodes CASSVTGTGVYEQYF.